This T cell receptor (beta chain) was sequenced during a study of shared clonotypes between healthy human individuals (dated by TCRdb to the early 2020s). Context from the whole study: The cohort comprised a couple of women and a few men aged 18 to 49 years. For each donor, CD4 naive and CD4 memory were each run on three plates, CD8 naive on two plates, and CD8 memory on one plate. Blood TCR repertoires of several healthy adults were deeply sequenced to estimate repertoire size and the extent of clonotype sharing between individuals. To increase sequencing depth and limit assay-specific biases, different laboratories used diverse techniques to prepare libraries and sequence TCR repertoires. Per donor, leukapheresis produced somewhere between about 0.94 and 9.5 billion PBMCs. Points the paper makes about the study in general: About 5% of naive CD4, 3.5% of naive CD8, about 2.4% of memory CD4, and 0.35% to 0.5% of memory CD8 clonotypes were shared across four donors. Sampling was limited to blood, and TCR repertoires in tissue likely differ from TCR repertoires in blood. Higher generation probabilities were observed for clonotypes shared by all four sorted-subset donors than for non-shared clonotypes. Based on pairwise subsampling, the degree of clonotype sharing among donors was expected to be affected by sequencing depth. The small number of donors limited the genetic and exposure-history diversity represented. Naive subsets generally had larger estimated clonotype richness than memory subsets. Even with the large sequencing depth, rarefaction of the sorted-subset datasets indicated that sequencing was incomplete.

Using the deep immunoSEQ assay, multiplex PCR amplified TCR CDR3 regions from genomic DNA. For each cell subset, the extracted genomic DNA was distributed evenly across all wells of several immunoSEQ 96-well plates, and each plate served as one replicate. Each replicate PCR for sorted subsets received roughly 200 ng genomic DNA, equal to roughly 30,000 T cell genomes. The purified libraries were quantified using a Qubit 3.0 fluorometer, sized with a Bioanalyzer 2100, and then quantified again using the KAPA Library Quantification kit. Each immunoSEQ 96-well plate was sequenced on its own single-read 150-cycle Illumina NextSeq 550 flow cell. The authors' pipeline ran thus. Because the immunoSEQ output included only junctional sequences and no quality scores, the filtering could not be the same as the filtering used for full-length reads. To assign V/J genes and CDR3, sequences were annotated against IMGT germline references using PyIR, a Python wrapper for IgBLAST v1.9. Reads with weak V/J assignments (E-value above 1e-6), missing CDR3, stop codons, out-of-frame junctions, or ambiguous translated residues were removed. V3J clonotypes were defined by identical inferred V gene, J gene, and CDR3 amino acid sequence. Percentage overlap between repertoires was calculated by dividing the number of shared unique clonotypes by the size of the smaller repertoire. Richness of each repertoire was evaluated using RTK rarefaction, the Chao1 estimator, and Recon v2.1 estimates of unobserved clonotypes. Generation probabilities for all TCRbeta clonotypes obtained by the gDNA method from a handful of donors were computed using OLGA. Imported from immuneACCESS, the table was reduced by TCRdb to in-frame sequences with V and J called. These copies leave out some clones; in studies compared against another copy, an unresolved V gene accounts for under half, and the cause of the remainder is not known. The V and J calls and clone size are taken from that table; D and trimming were inferred from the DNA. This sample is represented by about 1 million clones; about 80% of them were singletons. The ten largest account for about 1.4% of the sample.

The CDR3 contains 14 residues, cysteine and phenylalanine counted. Only the CDR3 DNA is retained, 42 bases long and in frame from the first base. CDR1 and CDR2 are read off the germline V gene as SGHNT and YENEEA. The V and J ends are trimmed by 1 base and 4 bases, leaving 8 bases between them. Comment on this clone: Its antigen is unknown. Base qualities were left out, and no much larger clone turns up one base away.

Donors were healthy HIV-negative adults with no recently reported acute infections or vaccinations. Only Caucasian adults living in Nashville, Tennessee, USA were represented among the donors. Magnetic negative selection was used to enrich CD4+ T cells, after which naive cells were positively selected on CD45RA and the negative fraction became the memory subset. Blood was collected by leukapheresis, and PBMCs were isolated by Ficoll-Histopaque density gradient centrifugation and then cryopreserved in liquid nitrogen vapor phase. Analytical flow cytometry was used to check the purity and quantity of each magnetically sorted T cell population. Each sorted fraction had its genomic DNA isolated and then quantified by UV absorbance on a Nanodrop 2000c.

This sequence originates from a man aged 18 to 35 in good health. The sequence links TRBV11-3 to TRBJ2-1; the D gene remains uncertain. The sample consisted of memory CD4+ T cells sorted from blood. What this sample's cell subset or site label stands for: CD45RA-negative fraction. The DNA sequence is as follows: TGTGCCAGCAGCTTAGGGGCGGCATACAATGAGCAGTTCTTC. It specifies CASSLGAAYNEQFF.